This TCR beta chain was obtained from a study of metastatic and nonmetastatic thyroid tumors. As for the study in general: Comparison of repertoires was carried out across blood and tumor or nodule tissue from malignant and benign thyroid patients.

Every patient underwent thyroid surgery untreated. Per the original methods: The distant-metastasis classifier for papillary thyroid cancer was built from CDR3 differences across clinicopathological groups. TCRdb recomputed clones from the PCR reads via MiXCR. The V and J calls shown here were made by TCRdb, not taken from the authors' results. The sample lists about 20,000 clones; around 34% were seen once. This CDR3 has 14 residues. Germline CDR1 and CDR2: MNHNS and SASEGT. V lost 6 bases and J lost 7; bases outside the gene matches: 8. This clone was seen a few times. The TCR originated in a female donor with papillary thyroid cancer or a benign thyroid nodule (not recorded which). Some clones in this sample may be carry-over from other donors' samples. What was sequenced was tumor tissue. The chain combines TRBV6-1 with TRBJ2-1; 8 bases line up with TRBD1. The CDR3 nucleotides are TGTGCCAGCAGCAGGCAGGGGGCGCGTAATGAGCAGTTCTTC. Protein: CASSRQGARNEQFF.